This TCR beta chain is from a study of blood T cell repertoires in COVID-19. Study-level information: The origin of the acute and convalescent COVID-19 samples was the United States, Italy and Spain. Sources were T cells, B-cell-depleted T cells, or PBMCs; the material itself was cDNA or gDNA.

Per the original methods: The assay estimated nucleated cells by amplifying reference gene primers. Repertoires were generated with immunoSEQ multiplex PCR, while TCRdb's copy carries only in-frame clones and drops some. Clonal size and the V and J genes are those of that table, whereas D and trimming came from the DNA. This table holds about 110,000 clones, less than 85% found once. The CDR3 loop spans 15 amino acids. CDR1 is MDHEN and CDR2 is SYDVKM in the germline V gene. V was cut by 7 bases and J by 1 base, with 16 bases left in between. J is TRBJ1-1 and V is TRBV28; tentative D call: TRBD1 (6 bases). The clonotype originates from a human donor in a cohort sampled during active or convalescent COVID-19. The specimen was peripheral blood. The CDR3 loop is CASIPSGRGNTEAFF. CDR3 nucleotides: TGTGCCAGCATTCCCTCTGGCAGGGGGAACACTGAAGCTTTCTTT.